This T cell receptor (beta chain) was profiled in a study of blood T cell repertoires in COVID-19. Study overall: Some COVID-19 samples were acute and others convalescent; all came from the United States, Italy and Spain. The cDNA or gDNA used as material had been derived from T cells, B-cell-depleted T cells, or PBMCs.

Germline lookup yields CDR1 SGHVS and CDR2 FQNEAQ. This CDR3 has 16 amino acids. V shed 4 bases, J shed 0 bases, and the junction held 5 bases outside the gene matches. Methods used by the authors: Cell counts per sample came from amplifying reference gene primers. TCRdb keeps only in-frame clones here, not all; method: immunoSEQ multiplex PCR. V, J and clone size are taken as reported in that table, and D and trimming were inferred from the DNA itself. Of 80,000 or so clones listed, approximately 82% are singletons. The sample consisted of peripheral blood. The source of this sequence is a human donor in a cohort sampled during active COVID-19. The chain joins TRBV7-8 to TRBJ1-4; TRBD1 matches at 7 bases. The CDR3 protein is CASSSRQGTTNEKLFF. CDR3 nucleotides: TGTGCCAGCAGCTCCCGACAGGGAACAACTAATGAAAAACTGTTTTTT.